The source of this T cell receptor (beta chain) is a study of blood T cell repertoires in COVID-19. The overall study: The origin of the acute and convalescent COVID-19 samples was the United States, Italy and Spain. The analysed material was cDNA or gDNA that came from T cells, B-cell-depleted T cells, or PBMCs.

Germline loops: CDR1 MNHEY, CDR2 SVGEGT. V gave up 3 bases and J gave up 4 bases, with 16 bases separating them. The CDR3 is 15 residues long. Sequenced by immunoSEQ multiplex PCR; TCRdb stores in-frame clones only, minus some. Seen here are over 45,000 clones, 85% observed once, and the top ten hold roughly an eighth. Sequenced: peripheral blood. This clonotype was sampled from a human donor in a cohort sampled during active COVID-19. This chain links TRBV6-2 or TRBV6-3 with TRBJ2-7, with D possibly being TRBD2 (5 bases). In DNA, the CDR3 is TGTGCCAGCAGTTATCGGGGTTCCGCGATGTACGAGCAGTACTTC. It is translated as CASSYRGSAMYEQYF.